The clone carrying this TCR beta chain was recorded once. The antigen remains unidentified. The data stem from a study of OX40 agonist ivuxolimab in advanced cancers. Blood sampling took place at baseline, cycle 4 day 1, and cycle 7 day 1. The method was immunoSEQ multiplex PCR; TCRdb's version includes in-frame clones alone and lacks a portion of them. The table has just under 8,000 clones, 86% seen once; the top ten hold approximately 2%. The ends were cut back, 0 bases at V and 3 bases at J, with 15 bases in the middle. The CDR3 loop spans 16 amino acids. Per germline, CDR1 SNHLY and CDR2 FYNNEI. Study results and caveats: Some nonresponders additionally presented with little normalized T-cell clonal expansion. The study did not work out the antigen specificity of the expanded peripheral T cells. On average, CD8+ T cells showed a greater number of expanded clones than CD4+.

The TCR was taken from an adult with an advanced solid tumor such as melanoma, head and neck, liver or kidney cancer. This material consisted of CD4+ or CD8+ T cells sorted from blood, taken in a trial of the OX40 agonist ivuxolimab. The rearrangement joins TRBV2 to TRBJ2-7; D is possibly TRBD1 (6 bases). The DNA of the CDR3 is TGTGCCAGCAGTGAAGCGGCCCGGGACACGTTCTACGAGCAGTACTTC. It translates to CASSEAARDTFYEQYF.